The rows below give T cell receptor beta chains drawn from one sample of a study of PD-1 blockade in classical Hodgkin lymphoma. Sequencing used immunoSEQ multiplex PCR; TCRdb keeps in-frame clones, though not all of them. The table records approximately 28,000 clones, 65% to 80% of them present only once. Specimen: CD4+ T cells from blood, collected at baseline. The source of these receptors is a human donor with classical Hodgkin lymphoma. The CDR3 runs from the conserved cysteine through the conserved F or W. A D gene is named only where the DNA matches it firmly. Size values are once, few and many counts, or a class for expanded clones, and some rows have none.

j_call d_call v_call clone_size cdr3_nt cdr3_aa
TRBJ1-4 TRBD1 TRBV10-3 - TGTGCCATCAGTGACAGTACTCAGGGGGGGGCGGAAAAACTGTTTTTT CAISDSTQGGAEKLFF
TRBJ2-7 TRBD1 TRBV19 - TGTGCCAGTAGTTCCCGGACAGGGCTCTACGAGCAGTACTTC CASSSRTGLYEQYF
TRBJ1-1 - TRBV19 - TGTGCCAGTAGTTCGGGACCCTGGGGCCCTGAAGCTTTCTTT CASSSGPWGPEAFF
TRBJ2-1 TRBD1 TRBV6-1 few TGTGCCAGCAGTGAAGCCGGGACAGGGATCTATGAGCAGTTCTTC CASSEAGTGIYEQFF
TRBJ2-5 - TRBV5-6 - TGTGCCAGCAGCTTGGGGTACGGCCCAGGGTACCAAGAGACCCAGTACTTC CASSLGYGPGYQETQYF
TRBJ1-2 TRBD1 TRBV27 once TGTGCCAACAGTTCCCTCGGACAGGGAAACTATGGCTACACCTTC CANSSLGQGNYGYTF
TRBJ1-5 - TRBV7-9 few TGTGCCAGCAGCCGAGGGAGGGATCAGCCCCAGCATTTT CASSRGRDQPQHF
TRBJ1-2 TRBD1 TRBV19 - TGTGCCAGTAGGGACAGGGTGAACTATGGCTACACCTTC CASRDRVNYGYTF
TRBJ1-3 - TRBV7-2 - TGTGCCAGCAGCTTAGACAGCTCTGGAAACACCATATATTTT CASSLDSSGNTIYF
TRBJ1-2 - TRBV9 - TGTGCCAGCAGCGTCGGTGCTTACTCTAACTATGGCTACACCTTC CASSVGAYSNYGYTF
TRBJ2-7 - TRBV30 - TGTGCCTGGAGCTCAGCGGGTTGGGGCGAGCAGTACTTC CAWSSAGWGEQYF
TRBJ2-5 TRBD2 TRBV7-2 - TGTGCCAGCAGCTTGGCGACTAGCGCCCGAGGGAAAGAGACCCAGTACTTC CASSLATSARGKETQYF
TRBJ2-7 - TRBV7-9 - TGTGCCAGCAGCTTACAGCGGCGTCAGTACTTC CASSLQRRQYF
TRBJ2-1 TRBD2 TRBV4-1 - TGCGCCAGCAGCCACCAACCGGGACTAGCGGACAATGAGCAGTTCTTC CASSHQPGLADNEQFF
TRBJ2-3 TRBD2 TRBV19 - TGTGCCAGTAGTCCAGGACTAGCGGGGGGGTTGAGTAGCACAGATACGCAGTATTTT CASSPGLAGGLSSTDTQYF
TRBJ2-3 - TRBV11-3 - TGTGCCAGCAGCCCCTCAGACAGGTTCGGGGTCACCACAGATACGCAGTATTTT CASSPSDRFGVTTDTQYF
TRBJ2-7 - TRBV7-6 - TGTGCCAGCAGCTTGGACTACGAGCAGTACTTC CASSLDYEQYF
TRBJ2-7 - TRBV6-5 - TGTGCCAGCAGTTACTCGTCCGCCGTCGGGGCGTACGAGCAGTACTTC CASSYSSAVGAYEQYF
TRBJ2-1 - TRBV27 - TGTGCCAGCAGTTTATTTGGGACGTTTGGCAATGAGCAGTTCTTC CASSLFGTFGNEQFF
TRBJ1-1 TRBD1 TRBV5-5 - TGTGCCAGCAGCTCCTCCTGGACAGGGAACACTGAAGCTTTCTTT CASSSSWTGNTEAFF
TRBJ1-1 - TRBV18 - TGTGCCAGCTCACCATCGCCACAGGGCAGAGCTTTCTTT CASSPSPQGRAFF
TRBJ2-2 - TRBV10-2 - TGCGCCAGCAGTGAGTTAGCGAGGGTTCCCGGGGAGCTGTTTTTT CASSELARVPGELFF
TRBJ1-6 TRBD1 TRBV14 - TGTGCCAGCAGCCACCTTGGACAGGGCCCGAATTCACCCCTCCACTTT CASSHLGQGPNSPLHF
TRBJ2-7 - TRBV30 - TGTGCCTGGAGAAGTACTGCAGGGAACTACGAGCAGTACTTC CAWRSTAGNYEQYF
TRBJ2-7 - TRBV5-1 - TGCGCCAGCAGCTCATCCAAGACAGGTCAGGGATTCTACGAGCAGTACTTC CASSSSKTGQGFYEQYF
TRBJ2-5 TRBD2 TRBV5-1 - TGCGCCAGCAGCCCGATTAGGACTAGCGGGGGGGCCGTGAAGACCCAGTACTTC CASSPIRTSGGAVKTQYF
TRBJ2-7 TRBD1 TRBV2 few TGTGCCAGCAGTGGGCGGGACAGGGTCGACGAGCAGTACTTC CASSGRDRVDEQYF
TRBJ2-2 TRBD2 TRBV25-1 once TGTGCCAGCAGTGACCGGACTAGCGGGAACACCGGGGAGCTGTTTTTT CASSDRTSGNTGELFF
TRBJ2-7 - TRBV6-1 once TGTGCCAGCAGTAGTAACAGGTCCCCTTACGAGCAGTACTTC CASSSNRSPYEQYF
TRBJ2-5 TRBD2 TRBV4-1 - TGCGCCAGCAGCCAAGATCCCGTAACTAGCGGGAGACGGGGGGTCGAGACCCAGTACTTC CASSQDPVTSGRRGVETQYF
TRBJ1-6 TRBD1 TRBV7-2 few TGTGCCAGCAGCTTAGAGAGGACAGGGCATTCACCCCTCCACTTT CASSLERTGHSPLHF
TRBJ1-5 - TRBV7-9 few TGTGCCAGCAGCTTAGGAGTAGGCCCAGTTAATGCTAATCAGCCCCAGCATTTT CASSLGVGPVNANQPQHF
TRBJ1-2 - TRBV18 - TGTGCCAGCTCACCGGACTTCGACTATGGCTACACCTTC CASSPDFDYGYTF
TRBJ1-2 - TRBV27 - TGTGCCAGCAGTTCCCCAGGTGCCCCCAGCTATGGCTACACCTTC CASSSPGAPSYGYTF
TRBJ2-5 TRBD1 TRBV30 - TGTGCTTCGATAGGGACAGGGAAAGAGACCCAGTACTTC CASIGTGKETQYF
TRBJ1-4 - TRBV7-2 - TGTGCCAGCAGCTTAAGGGGAATAAAAGGGTATGAAAAACTGTTTTTT CASSLRGIKGYEKLFF
TRBJ1-1 - TRBV2 once TGTGCCAGCAGCTCCGAGGACAGTGTCGGCACTGAAGCTTTCTTT CASSSEDSVGTEAFF
TRBJ1-3 TRBD1 TRBV29-1 - TGCAGCGTTGTCAATAACAGGGGATCAGGAAACACCATATATTTT CSVVNNRGSGNTIYF
TRBJ2-7 TRBD1 TRBV11-3 - TGTGCCAGCAGCTTAGGGACAGGGGCCTCCTACGAGCAGTACTTC CASSLGTGASYEQYF
TRBJ1-3 - TRBV2 - TGTGCCAGCGCGTCAATTAGAATGGGGGGAAACACCATATATTTT CASASIRMGGNTIYF
TRBJ1-1 - TRBV18 - TGTGCCAGCTCACCGGGGGTACGAATGAACACTGAAGCTTTCTTT CASSPGVRMNTEAFF
TRBJ1-3 - TRBV9 - TGTGCCAGCAGCGTAAGGTGGGGGGCCGGAAACACCATATATTTT CASSVRWGAGNTIYF
TRBJ2-2 - TRBV28 - TGTGCCAGCAGAATTAACACCGGGGAGCTGTTTTTT CASRINTGELFF
TRBJ2-3 - TRBV7-8 - TGTGCCAGCAGCTTAGTAGTGGCGACTTCGGGGGATACGCAGTATTTT CASSLVVATSGDTQYF
TRBJ1-1 - TRBV9 - TGTGCCAGCAGCGAGACGAGGGGGACAAGGGCTTTCTTT CASSETRGTRAFF
TRBJ1-4 - TRBV11-2 - TGTGCCAGCAGCTTGAGGGGGGCCGCAACTAATGAAAAACTGTTTTTT CASSLRGAATNEKLFF
TRBJ2-7 TRBD1 TRBV6-5 - TGTGCCAGCAGTTACTCGAGAACAGGGGGAGAGCAGTACTTC CASSYSRTGGEQYF
TRBJ2-2 - TRBV11-3 - TGTGCCAGCAGCTCGATTCCAGCGAGGAACACCGGGGAGCTGTTTTTT CASSSIPARNTGELFF
TRBJ2-2 - TRBV7-8 - TGTGCCAGCAGCGTACGGGTCGCGAACACCGGGGAGCTGTTTTTT CASSVRVANTGELFF
TRBJ2-4 - TRBV1 - TGCACCAGCAGCCAAGACCCCCTGACAGAACTAGCCAAAAACATTCAGTACTTC CTSSQDPLTELAKNIQYF